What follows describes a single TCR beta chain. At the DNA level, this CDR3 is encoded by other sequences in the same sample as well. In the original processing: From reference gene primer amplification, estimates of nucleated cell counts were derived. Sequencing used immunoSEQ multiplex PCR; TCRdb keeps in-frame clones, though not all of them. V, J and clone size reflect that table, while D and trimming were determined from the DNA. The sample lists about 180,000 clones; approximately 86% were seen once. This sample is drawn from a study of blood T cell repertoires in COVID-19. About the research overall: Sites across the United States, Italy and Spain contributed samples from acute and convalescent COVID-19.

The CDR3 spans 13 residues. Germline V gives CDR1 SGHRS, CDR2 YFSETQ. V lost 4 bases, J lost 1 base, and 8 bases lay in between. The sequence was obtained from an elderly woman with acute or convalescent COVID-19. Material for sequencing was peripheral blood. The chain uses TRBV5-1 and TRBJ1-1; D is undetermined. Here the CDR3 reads CASSLAGNTEAFF. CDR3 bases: TGCGCCAGCAGCCTTGCCGGGAACACTGAAGCTTTCTTT.